A single TCR beta chain is shown here with its context. Its cognate antigen is unknown. The data originate from a study of CD8 T cells in Susac syndrome. With random hexamers, about 0.45 to 1 ug RNA was reverse transcribed. Amplification of TCR beta CDR3 by immunoSEQ multiplex PCR spanned 54 Vbeta and 13 Jbeta. TCRdb used MiXCR to reprocess the immunoSEQ multiplex PCR reads, holding one entry per CDR3 protein. The sample lists 150,000 to 200,000 distinct CDR3 sequences, approximately 94% occurring once. Overall study results and limits: Acknowledgment was made by the study that its TCR sequencing and HLA analysis involved a relatively small number of individuals.

The CDR3 runs 15 residues. Trimming cost V 7 bases and J 4 bases; bases outside gene matches: 11. Germline V gene lookup returns CDR1 LNHDA and CDR2 SQIVND (reference sequence). Sequencing of TCR beta was performed on blood CD8+ and CD4+ T cells. FACS was used to enrich TEMRA cells, whereas the CD8+ and CD4+ T cells were obtained by negative isolation. This sequence was found in a human donor with multiple sclerosis. The sample consisted of CD4+ T cells from PBMCs. The J gene is TRBJ1-2, the V gene TRBV19; TRBD1 matches at 8 bases. The CDR3 reads CASNDRGPSSYGYTF. DNA of the CDR3: TGTGCCAGTAACGACAGGGGTCCTTCTTCCTATGGCTACACCTTC.